These 25 T cell receptor beta chains were all obtained from the same sample, sequenced in a study of T-cell reconstitution after alpha-beta-depleted transplantation in children. Using unique molecular identifiers, the investigators prepared the TCRbeta library. TCRdb re-analysed the PCR reads in MiXCR, keeping a single row per CDR3 protein. The sample consists of some 200,000 distinct CDR3 sequences, about 9.5% of them appearing once. The input for sequencing was PBMCs from the stem cell graft donor, taken from the stem cell graft. Receptors originate from a human donor who donated a stem cell graft to a child with acute lymphoblastic leukemia.

In its sample, this clonotype was seen a few times. This chain uses TRBV5-1 with TRBJ2-7; D is unclear. The CDR3 consists of 13 residues. CDR1 and CDR2 from the germline V gene are SGHRS and YFSETQ. V lost 1 base and J lost 5, with 10 bases in between. CDR3 bases: TGCGCCAGCAGCTTGTTTAGTAGGAACGAGCAGTACTTC. Its translation is CASSLFSRNEQYF.

This clonotype was counted only a few times. The gene calls are TRBV5-1 and TRBJ2-1, with TRBD2 as a possible D gene (5 bases). The V end lost 4 bases, the J end lost 2 bases, and 13 bases lay between the germline ends. Germline V lookup: CDR1 SGHRS, CDR2 YFSETQ. The CDR3 consists of 15 residues. CDR3 sequence (DNA): TGCGCCAGCAGCCCCGGGATACTCACCTACAATGAGCAGTTCTTC. Translation: CASSPGILTYNEQFF.

The chain joins TRBV12-3 or TRBV12-4 to TRBJ1-6, with 7 bases matching TRBD1. J lost 13 bases, V lost 7 bases, and 4 bases had no gene match. The CDR3 length is 11 residues. In DNA, the CDR3 is TGTGCCAGCACCAAGACAGGGCCCCTCCACTTT. This gives the protein CASTKTGPLHF.

The rearrangement joins TRBV20-1 to TRBJ2-7; D is ambiguous. Germline assignment: CDR1 DFQATT and CDR2 SNEGSKA (reference sequence). V gave up 0 bases and J gave up 0 bases, with 9 bases separating them. This CDR3 is built from 14 residues. For the CDR3, the DNA is TGCAGTGCTAGAGATGCAGGAGACTCCTACGAGCAGTACTTC. It is translated as CSARDAGDSYEQYF.

The chain employs TRBV5-4 and TRBJ1-6; tentatively, D is TRBD1 (6 bases). The V gene lost 0 bases and the J gene lost 1 base, with 14 bases spanning the gap. CDR3 size: 18 residues. The germline V gene encodes CDR1 SGHNT and CDR2 YYREEE (reference sequence). CDR3 residues: CASSLVAGGASYNSPLHF. In DNA form, the CDR3 reads TGTGCCAGCAGCTTGGTTGCGGGGGGGGCATCCTATAATTCACCCCTCCACTTT.

The genes are TRBV4-3 and TRBJ1-5; possible D gene TRBD1, 5 bases. CDR3 length: 15 residues. Trimming cost V 0 bases and J 3 bases, with 9 bases left between them. The V gene's germline CDR1 is LGHNA and CDR2 YSLEER. The DNA of the CDR3 is TGCGCCAGCAGCCAAGATGGGGCAGCCAATCAGCCCCAGCATTTT. Translating it yields CASSQDGAANQPQHF.

This clonotype was counted a few times. This chain connects TRBV7-7 to TRBJ1-3; D gene uncertain. The CDR3 has 15 residues. The ends were cut back, 0 bases at V and 1 base at J, with 7 bases in the middle. Germline V CDR1 and CDR2: SSHAT, FNYEAQ (reference sequence). CDR3 nucleotides: TGTGCCAGCAGCTTAGCGGACGGGTCTGGAAACACCATATATTTT. Its translation is CASSLADGSGNTIYF.

V gene TRBV7-7 combines with J gene TRBJ2-1, with 8 bases lining up with TRBD1. After removal of 2 bases from V and 0 bases from J, the junction contained 15 bases not matched to a gene. Germline lookup yields CDR1 SSHAT and CDR2 FNYEAQ (reference sequence). The CDR3 covers 20 residues. CDR3 residues: CASSLLPQGVTSSSYNEQFF. DNA of the CDR3: TGTGCCAGCAGCTTATTGCCACAGGGGGTAACCTCCAGCTCCTACAATGAGCAGTTCTTC.

The chain links TRBV27 to TRBJ1-4, with no clear D. The CDR3 loop spans 14 amino acids. The V end lost 0 bases, the J end lost 8 bases, and 10 bases lay between the germline ends. Germline values: CDR1 MNHEY, CDR2 SMNVEV (reference sequence). This CDR3 is CASSLSSGPEKLFF. The CDR3 DNA sequence: TGTGCCAGCAGTTTATCCTCCGGGCCCGAAAAACTGTTTTTT.

The chain carries TRBV7-8 and TRBJ2-1; D is possibly TRBD1 or TRBD2 (5 bases each). Trimming removed 5 bases at V and 6 bases at J, with 23 bases between. Germline loops: CDR1 SGHVS, CDR2 FQNEAQ. There are 17 residues in the CDR3. CDR3 protein: CASSRGQGRAGGNEQFF. The CDR3 region has the DNA TGTGCCAGCAGCCGTGGACAAGGAAGGGCGGGCGGCAATGAGCAGTTCTTC.

This clonotype occurred a few times. J is TRBJ1-2 and V is TRBV27; no reliable D call. Germline assignment: CDR1 MNHEY and CDR2 SMNVEV (reference sequence). V shed 8 bases and J shed 4 bases, with 14 bases lying between them. The CDR3 loop spans 13 amino acids. The CDR3 spells CASGPSAFYGYTF. The CDR3 nucleotides read TGTGCCAGCGGCCCCTCGGCCTTCTATGGCTACACCTTC.

The CDR3 here is CASSEWAGRIGYTF. CDR3 bases: TGTGCCAGCAGTGAATGGGCAGGGCGGATAGGCTACACCTTC. J is TRBJ1-2 and V is TRBV2; possible D gene TRBD1, 5 bases. Germline assignment: CDR1 SNHLY and CDR2 FYNNEI. The CDR3 totals 14 residues. V was shortened by 2 bases and J by 8 bases, with 15 bases between the two germline ends.

The table lists this clonotype with many counts. The genes are TRBV25-1 and TRBJ2-7; 7 nucleotides line up with TRBD2. Germline V lookup: CDR1 MGHDK, CDR2 SYGVNS. The CDR3 sequence is 15 residues long. V lost 2 bases and J lost 4; bases outside the gene matches: 8. CDR3 in DNA: TGTGCCAGCAGTGAAGGGTTTGGAGCGGGGTACGAGCAGTACTTC. This translates into CASSEGFGAGYEQYF.

This clonotype was detected only a few times. This chain links TRBV7-8 with TRBJ2-2; D uncertain. The CDR3 has 15 amino acids. Germline V CDR1 and CDR2: SGHVS, FQNEAQ. Trimming cost V 4 bases and J 2 bases, with 11 bases left between them. The DNA of the CDR3 is TGTGCCAGCAGCTCGTGGACGTCTAACACCGGGGAGCTGTTTTTT. Translated: CASSSWTSNTGELFF.

The chain couples TRBV18 to TRBJ1-6; D ambiguous. The germline V gene encodes CDR1 KGHSH and CDR2 LQKENI. V was trimmed by 3 bases and J by 4 bases, leaving 19 bases between them. CDR3 length: 18 residues. The CDR3 sequence: CASSPSNFPSHYNSPLHF. The CDR3 DNA is TGTGCCAGCTCACCTTCGAATTTTCCTTCACATTATAATTCACCCCTCCACTTT.

The CDR3 region has the DNA TGTGCCATCAGGCCGGGGGTGGGGCAGCCCCAGCATTTT. It codes for CAIRPGVGQPQHF. V is TRBV10-3 and J is TRBJ1-5; weak D call: TRBD1 (5 bases). Germline-derived CDR1 and CDR2 are ENHRY and SYGVKD. The CDR3 runs 13 residues. The V and J ends lost 6 bases and 7 bases respectively, with 13 bases between them.

This clonotype has just a few counts. This chain uses TRBV6-5 with TRBJ2-5, with D perhaps given as TRBD1 or TRBD2 (5 bases each). This CDR3 is built from 16 residues. V shed 0 bases and J shed 2 bases, with 13 bases lying between them. CDR1 MNHEY and CDR2 SVGAGI come from the germline V gene. The CDR3 reads CASSYSWDHTQETQYF. In DNA form, the CDR3 reads TGTGCCAGCAGTTACTCCTGGGACCATACACAAGAGACCCAGTACTTC.

This clonotype was seen repeatedly, ten times or more. The genes are TRBV29-1 and TRBJ2-3; D could derive from TRBD1 or TRBD2 (6 bases each). Germline V gives CDR1 SQVTM, CDR2 ANQGSEA. This CDR3 contains 13 residues. Trimming took 2 bases from V and 3 from J, leaving 9 bases between them. CDR3 region: CSVEQGRTDTQYF. In nucleotides, the CDR3 is TGCAGCGTTGAACAGGGGAGGACAGATACGCAGTATTTT.

The V call is TRBV29-1, the J call TRBJ1-2; D call uncertain. V was trimmed by 4 bases and J by 8 bases, leaving 11 bases between them. CDR3 size: 11 residues. The germline V gene has CDR1 SQVTM and CDR2 ANQGSEA. CDR3 region: CSVAQSGGYTF. In DNA form, the CDR3 reads TGCAGCGTTGCTCAGTCGGGCGGCTACACCTTC. The complete variable domain, with remaining parts taken from reference TRBV29-1 and TRBJ1-2, reads SAVISQKPSRDICQRGTSLTIQCQVDSQVTMMFWYRQQPGQSLTLIATANQGSEATYESGFVIDKFPISRPNLTFSTLTVSNMSPEDSSIYLCSVAQSGGYTFGSGTRLTVV.

There are many counts of this clonotype. The J gene is TRBJ2-2, the V gene TRBV11-2; TRBD1 aligns across 9 bases. The CDR3 consists of 18 residues. Germline loops: CDR1 SGHAT, CDR2 FQNNGV. V trimming: 3 bases; J trimming: 5 bases; junction bases outside the gene matches: 13. CDR3: CASSFVSPGQGSTGELFF. The DNA for the CDR3 is TGTGCCAGCAGCTTTGTTTCACCGGGACAGGGTAGTACCGGGGAGCTGTTTTTT.

This clonotype was counted at least ten times. This rearrangement joins TRBV7-9 to TRBJ2-1; D is unclear. Germline V gene lookup returns CDR1 SEHNR and CDR2 FQNEAQ (reference sequence). CDR3 size: 14 residues. Trimming shortened V by 0 bases and J by 9 bases, and 12 bases separated the two germline ends. The CDR3 sequence is CASSLAGSTIEQFF. CDR3 in DNA: TGTGCCAGCAGCTTAGCTGGGTCCACCATTGAGCAGTTCTTC.

The chain uses TRBV5-1 and TRBJ2-1; 11 positions agree with TRBD2. Per germline, CDR1 SGHRS and CDR2 YFSETQ. The junction had 9 bases not matched to a gene; V was cut back by 3 bases and J by 4 bases. This CDR3 is built from 17 residues. The CDR3: CASSSGLAVDLYNEQFF. Here the CDR3 DNA reads TGCGCCAGCAGCTCGGGACTAGCGGTCGATTTATACAATGAGCAGTTCTTC.

This clonotype was counted many times. The chain is built from TRBV20-1 and TRBJ1-1; D unclear. CDR3 length equals 11 residues. Germline CDR1 reads DFQATT; CDR2 reads SNEGSKA (reference sequence). With 0 bases removed from V and 1 base from J, the gap between germline ends came to 0 bases. The CDR3 DNA is TGCAGTGCTAGAGAGAACACTGAAGCTTTCTTT. Amino acid sequence: CSARENTEAFF.

This clonotype has ten or more counts. The chain has TRBV6-1 and TRBJ2-7, with 7 bases aligning to TRBD2. Per the germline V gene, CDR1 is MNHNS and CDR2 is SASEGT. The CDR3 has 13 amino acids. J lost 6 bases, V lost 6 bases, and 8 bases had no gene match. The CDR3 reads CASSAGDFGEQYF. The CDR3 DNA sequence: TGTGCCAGCAGCGCGGGGGACTTTGGCGAGCAGTACTTC.

The chain couples TRBV5-1 to TRBJ2-7; 11 bases match TRBD2. V trimming: 3 bases; J trimming: 0 bases; junction bases outside the gene matches: 8. Germline CDR1 reads SGHRS; CDR2 reads YFSETQ. This CDR3 has 17 residues. The CDR3 protein is CASSSLTSGVGSYEQYF. DNA for the CDR3: TGCGCCAGCAGCTCGCTGACTAGCGGGGTCGGCTCCTACGAGCAGTACTTC.